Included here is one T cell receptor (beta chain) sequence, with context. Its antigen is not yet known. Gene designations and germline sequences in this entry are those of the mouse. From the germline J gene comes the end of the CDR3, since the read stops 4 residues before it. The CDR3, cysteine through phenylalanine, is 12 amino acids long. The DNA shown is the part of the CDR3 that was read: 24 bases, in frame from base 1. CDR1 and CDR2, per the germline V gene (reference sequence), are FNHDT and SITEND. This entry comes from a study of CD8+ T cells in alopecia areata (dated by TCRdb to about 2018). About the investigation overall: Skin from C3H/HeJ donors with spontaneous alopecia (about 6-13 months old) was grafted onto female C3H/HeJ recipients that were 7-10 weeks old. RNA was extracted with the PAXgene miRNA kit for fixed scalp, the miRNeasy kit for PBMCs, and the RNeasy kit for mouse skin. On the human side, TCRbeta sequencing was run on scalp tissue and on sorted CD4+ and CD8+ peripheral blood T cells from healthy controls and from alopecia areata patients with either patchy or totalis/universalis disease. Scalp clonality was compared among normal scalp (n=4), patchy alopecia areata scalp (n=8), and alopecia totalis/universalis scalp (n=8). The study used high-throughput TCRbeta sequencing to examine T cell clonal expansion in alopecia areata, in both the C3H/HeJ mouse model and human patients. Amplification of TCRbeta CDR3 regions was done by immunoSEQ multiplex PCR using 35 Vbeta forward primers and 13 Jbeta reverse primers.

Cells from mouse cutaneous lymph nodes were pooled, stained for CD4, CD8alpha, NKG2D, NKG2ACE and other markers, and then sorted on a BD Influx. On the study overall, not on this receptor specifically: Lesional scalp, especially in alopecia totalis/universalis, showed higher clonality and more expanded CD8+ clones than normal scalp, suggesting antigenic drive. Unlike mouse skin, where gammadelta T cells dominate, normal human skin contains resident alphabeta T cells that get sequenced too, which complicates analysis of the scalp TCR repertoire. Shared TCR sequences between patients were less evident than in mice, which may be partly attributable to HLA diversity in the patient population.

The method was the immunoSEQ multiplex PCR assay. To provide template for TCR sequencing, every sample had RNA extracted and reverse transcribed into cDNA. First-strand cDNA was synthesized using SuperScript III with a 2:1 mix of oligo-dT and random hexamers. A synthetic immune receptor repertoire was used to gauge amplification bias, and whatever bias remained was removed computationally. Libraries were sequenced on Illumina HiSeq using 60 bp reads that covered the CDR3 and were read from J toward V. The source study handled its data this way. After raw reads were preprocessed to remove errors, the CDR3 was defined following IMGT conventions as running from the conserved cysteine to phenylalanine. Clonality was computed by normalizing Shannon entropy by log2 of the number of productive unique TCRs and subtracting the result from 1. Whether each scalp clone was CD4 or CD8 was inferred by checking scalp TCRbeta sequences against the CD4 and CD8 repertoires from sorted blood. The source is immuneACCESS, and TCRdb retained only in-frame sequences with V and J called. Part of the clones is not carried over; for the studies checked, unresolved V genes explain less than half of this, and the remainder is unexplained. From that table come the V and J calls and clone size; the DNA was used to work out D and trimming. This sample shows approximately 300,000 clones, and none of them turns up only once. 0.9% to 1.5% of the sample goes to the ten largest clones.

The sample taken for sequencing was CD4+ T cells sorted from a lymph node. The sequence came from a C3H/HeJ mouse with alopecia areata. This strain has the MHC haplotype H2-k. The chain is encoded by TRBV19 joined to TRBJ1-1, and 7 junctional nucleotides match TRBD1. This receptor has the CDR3 CASRRTGPEVFF. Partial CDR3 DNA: TGTGCCAGCAGGCGGACAGGACCA.